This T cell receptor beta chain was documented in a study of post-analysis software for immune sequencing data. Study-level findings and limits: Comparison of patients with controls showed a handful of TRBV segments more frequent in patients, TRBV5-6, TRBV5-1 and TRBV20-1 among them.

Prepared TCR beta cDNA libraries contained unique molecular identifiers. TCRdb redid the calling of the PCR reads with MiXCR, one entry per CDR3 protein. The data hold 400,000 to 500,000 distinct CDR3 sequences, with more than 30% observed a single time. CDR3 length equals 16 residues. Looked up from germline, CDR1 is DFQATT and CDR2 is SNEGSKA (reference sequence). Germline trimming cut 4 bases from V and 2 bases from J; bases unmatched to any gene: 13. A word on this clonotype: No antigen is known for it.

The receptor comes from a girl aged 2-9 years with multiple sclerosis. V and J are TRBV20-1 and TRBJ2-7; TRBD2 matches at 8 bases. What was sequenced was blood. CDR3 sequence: CSATRRAGGNPYEQYF. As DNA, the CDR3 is TGCAGTGCTACGAGAAGGGCGGGGGGCAACCCCTACGAGCAGTACTTC.